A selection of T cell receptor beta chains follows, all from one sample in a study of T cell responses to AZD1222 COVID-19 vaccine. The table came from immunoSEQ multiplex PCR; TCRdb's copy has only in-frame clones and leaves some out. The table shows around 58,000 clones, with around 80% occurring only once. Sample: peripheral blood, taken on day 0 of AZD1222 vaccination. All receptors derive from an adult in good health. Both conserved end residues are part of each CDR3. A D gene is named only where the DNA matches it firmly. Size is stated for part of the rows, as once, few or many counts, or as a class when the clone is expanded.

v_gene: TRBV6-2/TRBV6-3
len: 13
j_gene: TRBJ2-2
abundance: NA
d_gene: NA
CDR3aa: CASSYQYTGELFF
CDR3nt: TGTGCCAGCAGTTACCAATACACCGGGGAGCTGTTTTTT

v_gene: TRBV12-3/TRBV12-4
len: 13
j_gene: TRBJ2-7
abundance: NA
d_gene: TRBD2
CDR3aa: CASSLRLAYEQYF
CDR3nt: TGTGCCAGCAGTTTAAGACTAGCTTACGAGCAGTACTTC

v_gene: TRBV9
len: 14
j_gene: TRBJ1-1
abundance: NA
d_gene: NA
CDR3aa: CASSVAGRNTEAFF
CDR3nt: TGTGCCAGCAGCGTAGCAGGGAGGAACACTGAAGCTTTCTTT

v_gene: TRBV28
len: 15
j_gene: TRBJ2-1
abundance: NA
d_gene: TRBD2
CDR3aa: CASSFSGRASDEQFF
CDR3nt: TGTGCCAGCAGTTTTAGCGGGAGGGCCTCGGATGAGCAGTTCTTC

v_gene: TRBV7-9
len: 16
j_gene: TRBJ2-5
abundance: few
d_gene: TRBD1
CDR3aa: CASSLFSGGEGETQYF
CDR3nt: TGTGCCAGCAGCTTATTCTCAGGGGGCGAGGGAGAGACCCAGTACTTC

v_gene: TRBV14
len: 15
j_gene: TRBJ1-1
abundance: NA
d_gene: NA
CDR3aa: CASSQGGLRNTEAFF
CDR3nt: TGTGCCAGCAGCCAGGGCGGTCTGAGGAACACTGAAGCTTTCTTT

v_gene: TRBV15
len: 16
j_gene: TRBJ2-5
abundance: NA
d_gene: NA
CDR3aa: CATSRQGLNLRETQYF
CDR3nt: TGTGCCACCAGCAGACAGGGGTTAAATCTCCGAGAGACCCAGTACTTC

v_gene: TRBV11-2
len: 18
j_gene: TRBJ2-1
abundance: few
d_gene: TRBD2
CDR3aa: CASSLGSASGRRRNEQFF
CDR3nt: TGTGCCAGCAGCTTAGGGTCTGCTAGCGGGAGAAGGAGGAATGAGCAGTTCTTC

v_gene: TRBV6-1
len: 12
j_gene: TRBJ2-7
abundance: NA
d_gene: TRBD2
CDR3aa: CASSELAGGGYF
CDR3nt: TGTGCCAGCAGTGAATTGGCGGGGGGCGGGTACTTC

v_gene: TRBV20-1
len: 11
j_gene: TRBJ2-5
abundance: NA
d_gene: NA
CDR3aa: CSAETARTQYF
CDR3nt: TGCAGTGCCGAGACCGCTCGGACCCAGTACTTC

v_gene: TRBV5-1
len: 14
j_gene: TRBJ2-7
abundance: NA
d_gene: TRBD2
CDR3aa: CASSYTSGSYEQYF
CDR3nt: TGCGCCAGCAGCTACACTAGCGGGAGCTACGAGCAGTACTTC

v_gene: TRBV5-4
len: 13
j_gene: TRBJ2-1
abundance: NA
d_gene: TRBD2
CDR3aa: CASSRTSLNEQFF
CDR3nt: TGTGCCAGCAGCCGGACTAGTCTTAATGAGCAGTTCTTC

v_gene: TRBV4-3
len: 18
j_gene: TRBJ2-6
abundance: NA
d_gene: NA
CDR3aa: CASSQDLIRISGANVLTF
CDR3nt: TGCGCCAGCAGCCAAGATCTTATCCGCATCTCTGGGGCCAACGTCCTGACTTTC

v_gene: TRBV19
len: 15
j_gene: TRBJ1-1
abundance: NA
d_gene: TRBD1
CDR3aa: CASSVRQGRVAEAFF
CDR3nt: TGTGCCAGTAGTGTTAGACAGGGGAGGGTAGCTGAAGCTTTCTTT

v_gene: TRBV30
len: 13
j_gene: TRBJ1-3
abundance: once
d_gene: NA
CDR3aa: CAWETGHGNTIYF
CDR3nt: TGTGCCTGGGAAACAGGGCACGGAAACACCATATATTTT

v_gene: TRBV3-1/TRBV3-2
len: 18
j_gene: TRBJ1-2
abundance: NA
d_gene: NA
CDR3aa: CASSGGFAFGLGLRGYTF
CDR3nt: TGTGCCAGCAGCGGGGGATTCGCGTTCGGACTGGGTTTGAGGGGCTACACCTTC

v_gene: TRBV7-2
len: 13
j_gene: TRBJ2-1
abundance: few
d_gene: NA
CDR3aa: CASSGDSYNEQFF
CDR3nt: TGTGCCAGCAGCGGAGATTCCTACAATGAGCAGTTCTTC

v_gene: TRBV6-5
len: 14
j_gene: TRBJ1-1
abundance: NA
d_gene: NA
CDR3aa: CASSWDVGGAEAFF
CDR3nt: TGTGCCAGCAGTTGGGACGTAGGGGGAGCGGAAGCTTTCTTT

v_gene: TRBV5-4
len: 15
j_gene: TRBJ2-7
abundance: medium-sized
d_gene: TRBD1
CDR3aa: CASSFPEGAKNEQYF
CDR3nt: TGTGCCAGCAGCTTTCCAGAGGGGGCTAAGAACGAGCAGTACTTC

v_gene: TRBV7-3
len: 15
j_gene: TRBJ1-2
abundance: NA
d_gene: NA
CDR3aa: CASSLTGRDAYGYTF
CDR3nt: TGTGCCAGCAGCTTAACCGGCCGGGATGCCTATGGCTACACCTTC

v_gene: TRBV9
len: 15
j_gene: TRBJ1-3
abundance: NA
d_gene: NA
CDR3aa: CASSDGPSSGNTIYF
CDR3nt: TGTGCCAGCAGCGACGGACCGTCCTCTGGAAACACCATATATTTT

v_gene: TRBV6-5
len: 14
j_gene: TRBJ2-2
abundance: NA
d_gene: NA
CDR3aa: CASSYSLGSGELFF
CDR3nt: TGTGCCAGCAGTTACTCGTTGGGGTCCGGGGAGCTGTTTTTT

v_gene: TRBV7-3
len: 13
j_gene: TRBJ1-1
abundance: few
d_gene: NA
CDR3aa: CASRFSGNTEAFF
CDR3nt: TGTGCCAGCAGATTCAGTGGTAACACTGAAGCTTTCTTT

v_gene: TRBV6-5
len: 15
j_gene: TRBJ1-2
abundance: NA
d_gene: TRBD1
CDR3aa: CASTKGGGTAHGYTF
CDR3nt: TGTGCCAGTACTAAAGGGGGCGGAACGGCACATGGCTACACCTTC

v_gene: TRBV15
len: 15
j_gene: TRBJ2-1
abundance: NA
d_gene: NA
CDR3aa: CATSRERGRYNEQFF
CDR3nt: TGTGCCACCAGCAGAGAGCGGGGCCGCTACAATGAGCAGTTCTTC

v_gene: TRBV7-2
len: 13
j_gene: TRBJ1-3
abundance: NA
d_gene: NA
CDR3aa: CASSSQGRNTIYF
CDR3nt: TGTGCCAGCAGCTCACAGGGTCGGAACACCATATATTTT

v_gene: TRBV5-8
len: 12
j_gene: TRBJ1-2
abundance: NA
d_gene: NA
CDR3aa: CASSLAGYGYTF
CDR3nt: TGTGCCAGCAGCTTGGCCGGGTATGGCTACACCTTC

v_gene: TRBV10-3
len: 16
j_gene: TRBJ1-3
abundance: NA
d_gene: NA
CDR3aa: CAISDFGGRAGNTIYF
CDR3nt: TGTGCCATCAGTGATTTCGGGGGGCGCGCAGGAAACACCATATATTTT

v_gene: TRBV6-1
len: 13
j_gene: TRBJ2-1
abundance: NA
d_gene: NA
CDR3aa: CASSELIFNEQFF
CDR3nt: TGTGCCAGCAGTGAACTTATATTCAATGAGCAGTTCTTC

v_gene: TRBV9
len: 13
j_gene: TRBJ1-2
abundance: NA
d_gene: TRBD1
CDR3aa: CASSVALDRSYTF
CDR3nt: TGTGCCAGCAGCGTAGCTCTGGACAGGAGCTACACCTTC

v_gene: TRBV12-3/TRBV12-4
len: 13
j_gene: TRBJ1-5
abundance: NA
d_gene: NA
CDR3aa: CASSLVFQQPQHF
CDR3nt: TGTGCCAGCAGTTTGGTGTTTCAGCAGCCCCAGCATTTT

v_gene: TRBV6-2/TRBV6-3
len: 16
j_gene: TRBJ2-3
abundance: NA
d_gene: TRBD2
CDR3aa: CASSTGLAGAADTQYF
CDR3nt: TGTGCCAGCAGCACCGGGCTAGCGGGAGCGGCAGATACGCAGTATTTT

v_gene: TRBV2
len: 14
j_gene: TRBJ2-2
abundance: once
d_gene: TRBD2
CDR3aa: CASRGLADTGELFF
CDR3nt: TGTGCCAGCAGAGGACTAGCGGACACCGGGGAGCTGTTTTTT

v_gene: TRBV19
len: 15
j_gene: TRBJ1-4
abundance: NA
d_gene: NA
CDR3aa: CASSIWGSGEEKLFF
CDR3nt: TGTGCCAGTAGTATTTGGGGCAGTGGGGAAGAAAAACTGTTTTTT

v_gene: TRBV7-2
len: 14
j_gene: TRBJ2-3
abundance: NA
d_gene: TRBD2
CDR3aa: CASSTGLSPDTQYF
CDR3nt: TGTGCCAGCAGCACGGGACTATCCCCGGATACGCAGTATTTT

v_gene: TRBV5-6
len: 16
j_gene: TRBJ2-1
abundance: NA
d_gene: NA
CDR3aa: CASSFISQVGYNEQFF
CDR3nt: TGTGCCAGCAGCTTTATCTCCCAGGTAGGGTACAATGAGCAGTTCTTC

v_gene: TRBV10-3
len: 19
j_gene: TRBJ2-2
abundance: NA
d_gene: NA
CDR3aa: CAISFLALGSGSNTGELFF
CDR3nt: TGTGCCATCAGTTTTTTGGCCCTCGGTAGCGGTTCGAACACCGGGGAGCTGTTTTTT